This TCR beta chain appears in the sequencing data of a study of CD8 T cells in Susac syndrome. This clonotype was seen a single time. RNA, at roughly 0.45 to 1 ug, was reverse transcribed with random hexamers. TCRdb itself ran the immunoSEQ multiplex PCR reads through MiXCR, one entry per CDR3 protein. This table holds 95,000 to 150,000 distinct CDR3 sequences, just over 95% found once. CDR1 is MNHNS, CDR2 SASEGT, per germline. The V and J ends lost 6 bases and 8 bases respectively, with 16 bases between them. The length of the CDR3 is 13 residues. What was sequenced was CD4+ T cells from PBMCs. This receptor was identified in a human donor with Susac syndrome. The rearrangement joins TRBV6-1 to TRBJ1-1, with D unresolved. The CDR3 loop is CASRASWADEAFF. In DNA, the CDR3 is TGTGCCAGCAGGGCTAGCTGGGCGGACGAAGCTTTCTTT.